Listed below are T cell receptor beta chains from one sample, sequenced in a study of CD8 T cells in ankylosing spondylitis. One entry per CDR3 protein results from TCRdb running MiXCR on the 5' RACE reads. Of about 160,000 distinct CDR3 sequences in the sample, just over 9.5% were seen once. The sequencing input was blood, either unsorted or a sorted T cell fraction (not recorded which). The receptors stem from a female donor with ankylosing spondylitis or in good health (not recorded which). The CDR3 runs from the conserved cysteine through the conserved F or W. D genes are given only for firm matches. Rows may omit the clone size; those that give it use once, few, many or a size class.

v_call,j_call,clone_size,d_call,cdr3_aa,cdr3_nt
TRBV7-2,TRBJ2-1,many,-,CASSLASGTSYNEQFF,TGTGCCAGCAGCTTAGCTTCCGGAACCTCCTACAATGAGCAGTTCTTC
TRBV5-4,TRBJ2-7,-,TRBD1,CASSLLGQGAYEQYF,TGTGCCAGCAGCTTGCTGGGGCAGGGGGCCTACGAGCAGTACTTC
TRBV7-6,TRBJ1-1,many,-,CASSPPLGRNTEAFF,TGTGCCAGCAGCCCACCCCTTGGCCGGAACACTGAAGCTTTCTTT
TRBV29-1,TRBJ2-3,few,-,CSVGREDTQYF,TGCAGCGTTGGGAGGGAAGATACGCAGTATTTT
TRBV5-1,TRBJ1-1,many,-,CASSPGAGGTEAFF,TGCGCCAGCAGCCCGGGGGCAGGCGGCACTGAAGCTTTCTTT
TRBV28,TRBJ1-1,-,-,CASSDWDTEAFF,TGTGCCAGCTCAGACTGGGACACTGAAGCTTTCTTT
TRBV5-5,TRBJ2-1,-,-,CASSLGVTRVRNEQFF,TGTGCCAGCAGCTTGGGGGTGACTAGAGTGAGGAATGAGCAGTTCTTC
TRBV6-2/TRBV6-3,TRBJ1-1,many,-,CASRPSREVTEAFF,TGTGCCAGCAGACCTTCCAGGGAGGTCACTGAAGCTTTCTTT
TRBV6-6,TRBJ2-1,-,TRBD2,CASTGGDYNEQFF,TGTGCGTCAACCGGGGGGGACTACAATGAGCAGTTCTTC
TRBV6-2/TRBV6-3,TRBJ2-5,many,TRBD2,CASRLAGEETQYF,TGTGCCAGCCGGCTAGCGGGCGAAGAGACCCAGTACTTC
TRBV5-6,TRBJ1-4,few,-,CASSLGSPNEKLFF,TGTGCCAGCAGCTTGGGCAGCCCTAATGAAAAACTGTTTTTT
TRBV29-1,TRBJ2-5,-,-,CSVDWWSGQETQYF,TGCAGCGTTGATTGGTGGAGCGGCCAAGAGACCCAGTACTTC
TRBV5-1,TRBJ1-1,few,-,CASSLGGSGMNTEAFF,TGCGCCAGCAGCTTGGGAGGTAGCGGTATGAACACTGAAGCTTTCTTT
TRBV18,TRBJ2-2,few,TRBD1,CASSPGTGKDTGELFF,TGTGCCAGCTCTCCTGGGACAGGGAAGGACACCGGGGAGCTGTTTTTT
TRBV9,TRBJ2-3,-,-,CASSVAEDTQYF,TGTGCCAGCAGCGTAGCGGAGGATACGCAGTATTTT
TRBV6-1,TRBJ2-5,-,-,CASRPLLGSRETQYF,TGTGCCAGCAGGCCCCTCCTAGGGTCCCGAGAGACCCAGTACTTC
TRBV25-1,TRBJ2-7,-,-,CAAGTATYEQYF,TGTGCCGCCGGGACGGCGACCTACGAGCAGTACTTC
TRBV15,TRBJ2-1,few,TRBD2,CATSSGGSGGNEQFF,TGTGCCACCAGCAGTGGCGGGAGTGGTGGCAATGAGCAGTTCTTC
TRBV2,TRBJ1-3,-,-,CASSLASPSNAIYF,TGTGCCAGCAGTCTCGCCAGCCCCTCTAACGCCATATATTTT
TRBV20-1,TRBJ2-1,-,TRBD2,CSAGGSGRNEQFF,TGCAGTGCTGGGGGGTCCGGGAGGAATGAGCAGTTCTTC
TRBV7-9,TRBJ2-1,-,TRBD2,CASSLGVLAGSNEQFF,TGTGCCAGCAGCTTAGGTGTACTAGCGGGTTCTAATGAGCAGTTCTTC
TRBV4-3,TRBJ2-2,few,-,CASSQDKGNAGELFF,TGCGCCAGCAGCCAAGATAAAGGGAACGCCGGGGAGCTGTTTTTT
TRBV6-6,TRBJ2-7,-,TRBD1,CASSWDRYEQYF,TGTGCCAGCAGTTGGGACAGATACGAGCAGTACTTC
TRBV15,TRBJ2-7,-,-,CATSEDSPEKYF,TGTGCCACCAGCGAGGACAGTCCCGAAAAGTACTTC
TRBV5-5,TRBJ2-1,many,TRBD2,CASSHSGLAGGYNEQFF,TGTGCCAGCAGCCACAGCGGGTTAGCGGGAGGTTACAATGAGCAGTTCTTC
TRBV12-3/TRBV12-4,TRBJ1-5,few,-,CASSLDSHQPQHF,TGTGCCAGCAGTTTGGATAGCCATCAGCCCCAGCATTTT
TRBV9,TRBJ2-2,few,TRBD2,CASSPWLAANTGELFF,TGTGCCAGCAGCCCATGGCTAGCGGCAAACACCGGGGAGCTGTTTTTT
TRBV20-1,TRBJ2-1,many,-,CSARADSSYNEQFF,TGCAGTGCTAGGGCGGATAGCTCCTACAATGAGCAGTTCTTC
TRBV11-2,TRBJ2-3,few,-,CASSFSRAQGRSDTQYF,TGTGCCAGCAGCTTTAGCCGTGCGCAGGGGCGTTCAGATACGCAGTATTTT
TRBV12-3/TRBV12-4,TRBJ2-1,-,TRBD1,CASSDRATSDYNEQFF,TGTGCCAGCAGTGACAGGGCAACCTCCGACTACAATGAGCAGTTCTTC
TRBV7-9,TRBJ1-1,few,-,CASSSTVLAEAFF,TGTGCCAGCAGCTCGACGGTTCTGGCCGAAGCTTTCTTT
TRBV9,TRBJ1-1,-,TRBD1,CASSVGGQANTEAFF,TGTGCCAGCAGCGTAGGAGGACAGGCGAACACTGAAGCTTTCTTT
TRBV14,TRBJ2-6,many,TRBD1,CASSHLPEWAGGPGANVLTF,TGTGCCAGCAGCCACCTCCCCGAGTGGGCAGGGGGTCCTGGGGCCAACGTCCTGACTTTC
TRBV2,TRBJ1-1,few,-,CASTPGGRGTEAFF,TGTGCCAGCACCCCGGGGGGACGAGGTACTGAAGCTTTCTTT
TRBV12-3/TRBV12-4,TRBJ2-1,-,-,CASSLARGSLNEQFF,TGTGCCAGCAGTTTAGCGCGAGGCAGTCTCAATGAGCAGTTCTTC
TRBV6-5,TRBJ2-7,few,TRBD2,CASSYGGLAGAYEQYF,TGTGCCAGCAGTTATGGGGGGCTAGCGGGAGCCTACGAGCAGTACTTC
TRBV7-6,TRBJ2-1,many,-,CASSLRPLSSTNNSSYNEQFF,TGTGCCAGCAGCTTAAGGCCGCTCTCTAGTACGAATAACAGCTCCTACAATGAGCAGTTCTTC
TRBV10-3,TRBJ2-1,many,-,CAISGRSHSYNEQFF,TGTGCCATCAGCGGAAGGTCCCACTCCTACAATGAGCAGTTCTTC
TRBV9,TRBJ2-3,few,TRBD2,CASSSRTSGSDTQYF,TGTGCCAGCAGCTCCCGGACTAGCGGCTCAGATACGCAGTATTTT
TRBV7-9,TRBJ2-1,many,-,CASSQTGAGNEQFF,TGTGCCAGCAGCCAGACGGGAGCCGGGAATGAGCAGTTCTTC